This TCR beta chain was captured in a study of blood T cell repertoires in COVID-19. Whole-study context: There were acute and convalescent COVID-19 samples, and they came from the United States, Italy and Spain. PBMCs, B-cell-depleted T cells, or T cells were the source of the cDNA or gDNA that made up the material.

Method: immunoSEQ multiplex PCR; TCRdb's copy keeps in-frame clones and lacks some. This sample has 100,000 to 150,000 clones, with over 80% found just once. V lost 3 bases to trimming and J lost 5 bases; unmatched junction nucleotides: 3. The germline V gene has CDR1 MNHNS and CDR2 SASEGT. The CDR3 runs 14 residues. This clone was picked up one time. The sample consisted of peripheral blood. This receptor was identified in a woman aged 70-85 years with acute or convalescent COVID-19. The J gene is TRBJ2-1, the V gene TRBV6-1; 8 bases line up with TRBD1. The chain's CDR3 is CASSDRGQDNEQFF. DNA of the CDR3: TGTGCCAGCAGTGACAGGGGGCAAGACAATGAGCAGTTCTTC.